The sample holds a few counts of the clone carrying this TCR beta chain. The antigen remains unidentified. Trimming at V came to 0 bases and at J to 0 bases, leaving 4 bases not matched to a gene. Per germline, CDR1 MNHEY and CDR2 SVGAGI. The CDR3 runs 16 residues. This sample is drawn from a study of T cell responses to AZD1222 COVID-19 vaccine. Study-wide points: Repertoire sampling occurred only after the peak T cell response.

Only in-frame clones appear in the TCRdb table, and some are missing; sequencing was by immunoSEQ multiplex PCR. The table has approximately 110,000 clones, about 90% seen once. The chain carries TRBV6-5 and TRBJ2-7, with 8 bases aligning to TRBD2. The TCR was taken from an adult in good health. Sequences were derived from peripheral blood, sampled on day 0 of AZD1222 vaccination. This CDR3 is CASSYSTSGYSYEQYF. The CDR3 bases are TGTGCCAGCAGTTACTCAACTAGCGGTTACTCCTACGAGCAGTACTTC.